This T cell receptor (beta chain) was documented in a study of blood T cell repertoires in COVID-19. About the study: Italy, Spain and the United States were the sources of the convalescent and acute COVID-19 samples. The cDNA or gDNA used as material had been derived from T cells, B-cell-depleted T cells, or PBMCs.

The CDR3 loop spans 13 amino acids. Trimming removed 4 bases from V and 0 bases from J, with 6 bases in between. The germline V gene encodes CDR1 MDHEN and CDR2 SYDVKM. Methods used by the authors: Using reference gene primer amplification, nucleated cell counts were estimated. The method was immunoSEQ multiplex PCR; TCRdb's version includes in-frame clones alone and lacks a portion of them. V and J calls and clone size are copied from that table; D and trimming were computed from the DNA. The repertoire includes under 200,000 clones, more than 85% of them detected once, and around 7% sits in the top ten.

The J gene is TRBJ1-2, the V gene TRBV28, with D perhaps TRBD1 (6 bases). The receptor was isolated from a woman aged 80 or older in a cohort sampled during active or convalescent COVID-19. Source material: peripheral blood. This CDR3 reads CASSYRANYGYTF. In nucleotides, the CDR3 is TGTGCCAGCAGTTACAGGGCTAACTATGGCTACACCTTC.